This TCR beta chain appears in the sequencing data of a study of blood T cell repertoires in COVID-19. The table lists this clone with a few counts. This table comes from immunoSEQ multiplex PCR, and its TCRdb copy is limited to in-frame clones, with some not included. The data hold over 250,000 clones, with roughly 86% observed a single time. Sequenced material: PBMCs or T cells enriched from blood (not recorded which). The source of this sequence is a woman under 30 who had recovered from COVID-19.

CDR3 residues: CAISEQHNEQFF. CDR3 DNA sequence: TGTGCCATCAGTGAACAGCACAATGAGCAGTTCTTC. The J gene is TRBJ2-1, the V gene TRBV10-3; D ambiguous. This CDR3 is 12 amino acids long. Trimming pared 3 bases from V and 5 bases from J, leaving 5 bases between. The germline CDR1 and CDR2 sequences are ENHRY and SYGVKD.